These T cell receptor beta chains were read from a single sample in a study of technical replicates of blood from several donors. Clones were read by immunoSEQ multiplex PCR, and TCRdb kept only the in-frame ones, dropping some. This sample yields some 90,000 clones, of which 90% to 95% are seen a single time; around 0.35% belongs to the top ten. The sequenced material came from T cells isolated from PBMCs. These receptors were taken from a human donor in good health. CDR3s include the opening cysteine and the closing phenylalanine or tryptophan. The order of the fields is V gene, J gene, clone size, D gene, CDR3 protein, CDR3 DNA. The D gene is left open where the match is weak. Clone size is not always given. Where it is, it says once, few, many or a class for expanded clones.

TRBV28	TRBJ1-2	NA	NA	CASSLSLGGSYGYTF	TGTGCCAGCAGTTTATCTTTGGGGGGGAGCTATGGCTACACCTTC
TRBV11-3	TRBJ2-1	NA	NA	CASSFGGASNEQFF	TGTGCCAGCAGCTTCGGGGGAGCGTCGAATGAGCAGTTCTTC
TRBV6-4	TRBJ1-4	NA	NA	CASPPDRGNEKLFF	TGTGCCAGTCCCCCGGACCGGGGTAATGAAAAACTGTTTTTT
TRBV18	TRBJ2-7	NA	TRBD1	CASSPNTGGRYEQYF	TGTGCCAGCTCCCCTAACACAGGGGGTCGGTACGAGCAGTACTTC
TRBV4-1	TRBJ2-2	NA	TRBD2	CASSQEGGLAGSGELFF	TGCGCCAGCAGCCAAGAGGGGGGACTAGCGGGATCCGGGGAGCTGTTTTTT
TRBV11-2	TRBJ2-7	NA	NA	CASSYTPPYEQYF	TGTGCCAGCAGTTATACACCCCCTTACGAGCAGTACTTC
TRBV7-3	TRBJ2-5	NA	TRBD2	CASSQAGGWETQYF	TGTGCCAGCAGCCAAGCGGGAGGCTGGGAGACCCAGTACTTC
TRBV6-5	TRBJ2-1	NA	TRBD2	CASKLAGTYNEQFF	TGTGCCAGTAAACTAGCGGGGACCTACAATGAGCAGTTCTTC
TRBV7-8	TRBJ1-2	NA	NA	CASSLDETVFLYGYTF	TGTGCCAGCAGCTTAGATGAGACAGTCTTTCTTTATGGCTACACCTTC
TRBV13	TRBJ2-1	NA	TRBD1	CASSLRDRGHEQFF	TGTGCCAGCAGCCTCCGGGACAGGGGACATGAGCAGTTCTTC
TRBV6-1	TRBJ1-1	NA	NA	CASRIRDGGLTEAFF	TGTGCCAGCAGAATCCGGGACGGAGGGTTAACTGAAGCTTTCTTT
TRBV11-2	TRBJ2-3	NA	TRBD2	CASSAGLADYDTQYF	TGTGCCAGCAGCGCGGGACTAGCAGACTACGATACGCAGTATTTT
TRBV30	TRBJ2-2	once	NA	CAWRDSGNTGELFF	TGTGCCTGGAGGGATAGCGGGAACACCGGGGAGCTGTTTTTT
TRBV6-5	TRBJ2-5	NA	NA	CASSYLEGETQYF	TGTGCCAGCAGTTATCTAGAGGGAGAGACCCAGTACTTC
TRBV11-3	TRBJ1-1	NA	NA	CASSLDRGGREAFF	TGTGCCAGCAGCTTAGATCGGGGGGGCAGGGAAGCTTTCTTT
TRBV18	TRBJ1-4	NA	TRBD1	CASSPDRVEKLFF	TGTGCCAGCTCACCCGACAGGGTGGAAAAACTGTTTTTT
TRBV27	TRBJ2-7	NA	TRBD2	CASSGLAGAYEQYF	TGTGCCAGCAGTGGACTAGCGGGAGCCTACGAGCAGTACTTC
TRBV30	TRBJ1-1	few	NA	CAWVLLVSTEAFF	TGTGCCTGGGTCTTACTGGTCTCCACTGAAGCTTTCTTT
TRBV2	TRBJ2-2	NA	TRBD1	CASKPGQGLTGELFF	TGTGCCAGCAAACCGGGACAGGGATTAACCGGGGAGCTGTTTTTT
TRBV19	TRBJ1-1	NA	NA	CASRDIPNGMNTEAFF	TGTGCCAGCCGCGACATCCCCAACGGGATGAACACTGAAGCTTTCTTT
TRBV5-4	TRBJ2-6	NA	NA	CASSLRGSGANVLTF	TGTGCCAGCAGCTTGAGGGGTTCTGGGGCCAACGTCCTGACTTTC
TRBV4-1	TRBJ1-1	NA	NA	CASSQVWTAVNTEAFF	TGCGCCAGCAGCCAAGTATGGACAGCAGTGAACACTGAAGCTTTCTTT
TRBV7-9	TRBJ2-1	NA	NA	CASSLSRGEQFF	TGTGCCAGCAGCTTAAGTCGAGGTGAGCAGTTCTTC
TRBV27	TRBJ1-2	NA	NA	CASRGAYGYTF	TGTGCTAGCAGAGGGGCCTATGGCTACACCTTC
TRBV10-3	TRBJ1-1	NA	TRBD1	CAVRTGSTEAFF	TGTGCCGTCCGGACAGGGAGTACTGAAGCTTTCTTT
TRBV5-1	TRBJ2-7	NA	TRBD1	CASSFTGQGPYEQYF	TGCGCCAGCAGCTTCACGGGACAGGGGCCCTACGAGCAGTACTTC
TRBV7-3	TRBJ2-2	NA	NA	CASSLIPGSGELFF	TGTGCCAGCAGCTTAATCCCCGGGAGCGGGGAGCTGTTTTTT
TRBV6-1	TRBJ2-7	NA	TRBD2	CASSLGGGYEQYF	TGTGCCAGCAGCCTCGGGGGGGGCTACGAGCAGTACTTC
TRBV5-4	TRBJ1-4	NA	TRBD1	CASSLNRGPKLFF	TGTGCCAGCAGCCTTAACAGGGGGCCAAAACTGTTTTTT
TRBV2	TRBJ1-5	once	NA	CASSEQNSNQPQHF	TGTGCCAGCAGTGAACAGAATAGCAATCAGCCCCAGCATTTT
TRBV15	TRBJ2-5	NA	TRBD2	CATSSSGRYEETQYF	TGTGCCACCAGTTCTAGCGGGAGGTATGAAGAGACCCAGTACTTC
TRBV4-3	TRBJ2-7	NA	NA	CASSQDSEGRGAYEQYF	TGCGCCAGCAGCCAAGATTCAGAGGGCAGGGGGGCCTACGAGCAGTACTTC
TRBV6-5	TRBJ2-1	NA	TRBD2	CASSYRSGVNNEQFF	TGTGCCAGCAGTTACCGTAGCGGGGTCAACAATGAGCAGTTCTTC
TRBV4-2	TRBJ2-5	once	TRBD1	CASSQDLSPGTEETQYF	TGTGCCAGCAGCCAAGATCTTAGCCCCGGGACAGAAGAGACCCAGTACTTC
TRBV5-1	TRBJ2-7	NA	NA	CASSGQGGEQYF	TGCGCCAGCAGCGGCCAGGGAGGCGAGCAGTACTTC
TRBV6-1	TRBJ2-3	NA	NA	CASSSTRAGTDTQYF	TGTGCCAGCAGCTCGACTAGGGCCGGCACAGATACGCAGTATTTT
TRBV19	TRBJ1-2	NA	NA	CASRSGENYGYTF	TGTGCCAGTAGGTCCGGGGAGAACTATGGCTACACCTTC
TRBV5-1	TRBJ1-2	NA	TRBD1	CASTQGAHGYTF	TGCGCCAGCACCCAGGGGGCTCATGGCTACACCTTC
TRBV15	TRBJ1-5	NA	NA	CATSRDNRQGMYSNQPQHF	TGTGCCACCAGCAGAGATAATAGGCAGGGAATGTATAGCAATCAGCCCCAGCATTTT
TRBV27	TRBJ1-2	NA	NA	CASSFTGSYGYTF	TGTGCCAGCAGTTTCACAGGGTCCTATGGCTACACCTTC
TRBV10-2	TRBJ1-4	once	NA	CASKGEKLFF	TGCGCCAGCAAGGGGGAAAAACTGTTTTTT
TRBV7-2	TRBJ2-2	NA	NA	CASRDSPPNTGELFF	TGTGCCAGCAGGGACAGTCCCCCTAACACCGGGGAGCTGTTTTTT
TRBV15	TRBJ2-5	NA	TRBD2	CATSREDPNLAGVGYGETQYF	TGTGCCACCAGCAGAGAAGATCCAAATTTAGCGGGAGTTGGGTATGGAGAGACCCAGTACTTC
TRBV15	TRBJ2-1	NA	TRBD1	CATSREQGSYNEQFF	TGTGCCACCAGCAGAGAACAGGGGTCCTACAATGAGCAGTTCTTC
TRBV5-1	TRBJ2-7	NA	NA	CASSLDPGGREQYF	TGCGCCAGCAGCTTGGATCCCGGGGGAAGGGAGCAGTACTTC
TRBV19	TRBJ1-1	NA	TRBD1	CASSINQGANTEAFF	TGTGCCAGTAGTATTAACCAGGGGGCAAACACTGAAGCTTTCTTT